This T cell receptor (beta chain) comes out of a study of human T cells and chemical hapten exposure. The study, taken as a whole, reports: Patch test score showed a positive correlation with PT1 expanded TCR counts.

This CDR3 is built from 14 residues. Looked up from germline, CDR1 is SEHNR and CDR2 is FQNEAQ (reference sequence). Losses at the gene ends were 5 bases for V and 8 bases for J; bases not matched to a gene: 6. Note on this clonotype: Its antigen remains unidentified.

Time point in this sample: pre-sensitization, week 0. Treatment given: therapeutic diphenylcyclopropenone sensitization with weekly scalp DPC. TCRdb analysed the RACE reads with MiXCR anew, one entry per CDR3 protein. The sample carries 280,000 or so distinct CDR3 sequences, approximately 7.5% recorded once. This sample comprised whole blood, obtained in connection with sensitization to the hapten diphenylcyclopropenone (DPC). This clonotype was obtained from a man aged 18 to 30 with alopecia areata. Some clones in this sample may be carry-over from other donors' samples. The gene calls are TRBV7-9 and TRBJ2-2; TRBD1 matches at 9 bases. This chain's CDR3 is CASSGDRATGELFF. CDR3 in DNA: TGTGCCAGCAGCGGGGACAGGGCGACTGGGGAGCTGTTTTTT.